This T cell receptor (beta chain) was retrieved from a study of T cells in Graves' hyperthyroidism and ophthalmopathy. TCR beta CDR3 regions were amplified from RNA transcripts. The HTBI primer set served for first-round RT-PCR of the TCR CDR3. TCRdb recomputed calls from the multiplex PCR reads with MiXCR, one row per CDR3 protein. The repertoire holds 500,000 to 650,000 distinct CDR3 sequences, with around 15% as singletons. V lost 4 bases, J lost 4 bases, and 9 bases stayed unmatched. This CDR3 spans 15 amino acids. CDR1 and CDR2 from the germline V gene are SGHRS and YFSETQ. The table lists this clonotype with many counts.

The chain carries TRBV5-1 and TRBJ1-1, with 8 bases matching TRBD1. Sample: blood. The receptor comes from a woman between 45 and 60 years old with Graves' ophthalmopathy. CDR3 in amino acids: CASSRGQAGITEAFF. CDR3 in DNA: TGCGCCAGCAGCAGGGGACAGGCGGGGATCACTGAAGCTTTCTTT.